These 21 T cell receptor beta chains came from one sample sequenced in a study of cytotoxic CD8 clonotypes in ibrutinib-treated CLL. Produced via immunoSEQ multiplex PCR; TCRdb's table is partial and in-frame only. The sample contains roughly 250,000 clones, about three quarters of which appear only once. Sequencing used PBMCs, obtained after 24 months of ibrutinib treatment. Every receptor here comes from a human donor with chronic lymphocytic leukemia.

DNA of the CDR3: TGTGCCAGTCGGGACAGGGGGCCGAGACGGAACACTGAAGCTTTCTTT. Amino acids: CASRDRGPRRNTEAFF. This chain uses TRBV19 with TRBJ1-1; TRBD1 aligns across 12 bases. This CDR3 is 16 amino acids long. After removal of 8 bases from V and 1 base from J, the junction contained 8 bases not matched to a gene. Per the germline V gene, CDR1 is LNHDA and CDR2 is SQIVND (reference sequence).

V and J are TRBV5-1 and TRBJ2-1; D is uncertain. This CDR3 has 13 amino acids. Trimming pared 0 bases from V and 8 bases from J, leaving 9 bases between. Germline assignment: CDR1 SGHRS and CDR2 YFSETQ. The CDR3 loop is CASSLDPLDEQFF. The CDR3 DNA reads as TGCGCCAGCAGCTTGGACCCGCTGGATGAGCAGTTCTTC.

This chain connects TRBV27 to TRBJ2-1; D not resolved. The germline CDR1 and CDR2 sequences are MNHEY and SMNVEV (reference sequence). The V and J ends lost 2 bases and 10 bases respectively, with 12 bases between them. This CDR3 spans 13 amino acids. In DNA form, the CDR3 reads TGTGCCAGCAGTTTAAGGTCTATGTTGGAGCAGTTCTTC. This sequence encodes CASSLRSMLEQFF.

The sample holds a few counts of this clone. This chain connects TRBV7-2 to TRBJ2-7; D ambiguous. The V gene lost 0 bases and the J gene lost 0 bases, with 6 bases spanning the gap. From germline, CDR1 is SGHTA and CDR2 FQGNSA. The CDR3 totals 14 residues. CDR3 sequence: CASSLAFSSYEQYF. CDR3 DNA: TGTGCCAGCAGCTTAGCCTTTTCCTCCTACGAGCAGTACTTC.

This chain links TRBV19 with TRBJ2-3, with a tentative D call TRBD2 (6 bases). Germline V gene sequence: CDR1 LNHDA, CDR2 SQIVND (reference sequence). The CDR3 is 13 residues long. Trimming removed 9 bases at V and 0 bases at J, with 10 bases between. The CDR3 bases are TGTGCCAGCCGAGCGGGTAGCACAGATACGCAGTATTTT. It codes for CASRAGSTDTQYF. Together with reference TRBV19 and TRBJ2-3, the CDR3 gives the full variable domain: DGGITQSPKYLFRKEGQNVTLSCEQNLNHDAMYWYRQDPGQGLRLIYYSQIVNDFQKGDIAEGYSVSREKKESFPLTVTSAQKNPTAFYLCASRAGSTDTQYFGPGTRLTVL.

This chain links TRBV6-6 with TRBJ2-3; weak D call: TRBD2 (5 bases). Trimming pared 5 bases from V and 1 base from J, leaving 13 bases between. Germline V CDR1 and CDR2: MNHNY, SVGAGI (reference sequence). The CDR3 extends over 15 amino acids. The CDR3 loop reads CASSRGSDGTDTQYF. CDR3 coding DNA: TGTGCCAGCAGTCGGGGTAGTGATGGCACAGATACGCAGTATTTT.

The rearrangement joins TRBV19 to TRBJ2-2; the D gene could be TRBD1 or TRBD2 (5 bases each). V lost 7 bases and J lost 3, with 15 bases in between. The germline gives CDR1 LNHDA, CDR2 SQIVND (reference sequence). CDR3 length: 15 amino acids. The CDR3 nucleotides read TGTGCCAGTACCCGGGCCGGGACCCACACCGGGGAGCTGTTTTTT. Its translation is CASTRAGTHTGELFF. Supplemented by reference TRBV19 and TRBJ2-2, the full variable domain reads DGGITQSPKYLFRKEGQNVTLSCEQNLNHDAMYWYRQDPGQGLRLIYYSQIVNDFQKGDIAEGYSVSREKKESFPLTVTSAQKNPTAFYLCASTRAGTHTGELFFGEGSRLTVL.

This clone was counted many times. This sequence joins TRBV30 and TRBJ1-2; 8 positions agree with TRBD1. Germline trimming cut 3 bases from V and 11 bases from J; bases unmatched to any gene: 5. CDR3 size: 11 residues. Germline V gene data show CDR1 as GTSNPN and CDR2 as SVGIG (reference sequence). CDR3 sequence (DNA): TGTGCCTGGAGCGGGACAGGCCGTTACACCTTC. This codes for CAWSGTGRYTF.

This rearrangement joins TRBV5-4 to TRBJ2-6; 7 nucleotides match TRBD1. The V gene end was trimmed by 4 bases and the J gene end by 0 bases; junction bases not matched to a gene: 10. The germline V gene has CDR1 SGHNT and CDR2 YYREEE (reference sequence). This CDR3 contains 18 residues. Here the CDR3 DNA reads TGTGCCAGCAGCCAGAGACAGGGTATCCCCTCTGGGGCCAACGTCCTGACTTTC. Amino acids: CASSQRQGIPSGANVLTF.

V gene TRBV7-9 combines with J gene TRBJ2-5; D not certain. Trimming pared 1 base from V and 2 bases from J, leaving 8 bases between. The CDR3 runs 14 residues. Germline V CDR1 and CDR2: SEHNR, FQNEAQ (reference sequence). Here the CDR3 DNA reads TGTGCCAGCAGCTTAGGAGAAGCTCAAGAGACCCAGTACTTC. Its protein product is CASSLGEAQETQYF.

This rearrangement joins TRBV28 to TRBJ2-7, with D perhaps matching TRBD1 (6 bases). The germline V gene encodes CDR1 MDHEN and CDR2 SYDVKM. The CDR3 runs 17 residues. V dropped 5 bases and J dropped 0 bases, with 20 bases sitting between them. CDR3 loop: CASSPRIRRDTSYEQYF. The DNA of the CDR3 is TGTGCCAGCAGTCCCCGAATCCGACGGGACACCTCCTACGAGCAGTACTTC.

In its sample, this clone was seen a few times. This chain connects TRBV5-8 to TRBJ2-5, with TRBD2 matching 9 bases. The V segment lost 4 bases and the J segment 5 bases; nucleotides outside the gene matches: 9. CDR1 and CDR2 from the germline V gene are SGHTS and YDEGEE. The CDR3 runs to 15 residues. CDR3 loop: CASSPRGGRGETQYF. CDR3 sequence (DNA): TGTGCCAGCAGCCCGCGGGGGGGGCGCGGGGAGACCCAGTACTTC.

This clone was seen a handful of times. V and J are TRBV7-8 and TRBJ2-2; 7 bases match TRBD2. The length of the CDR3 is 15 residues. Looked up from germline, CDR1 is SGHVS and CDR2 is FQNEAQ. V lost 3 bases to trimming and J lost 9 bases; unmatched junction nucleotides: 10. The CDR3 sequence is CASSFGAGSSRELFF. CDR3 coding DNA: TGTGCCAGCAGCTTCGGAGCGGGGAGCAGCAGGGAGCTGTTTTTT.

The chain carries TRBV7-9 and TRBJ2-6; D is possibly TRBD2 (6 bases). Trimming left V 5 bases short and J 2 bases short, with 10 bases between. CDR1 SEHNR and CDR2 FQNEAQ come from the germline V gene (reference sequence). The CDR3 spans 15 residues. CDR3 sequence: CASSPTGAGANVLTF. In DNA form, the CDR3 reads TGTGCCAGCAGCCCTACGGGGGCTGGGGCCAACGTCCTGACTTTC.

This chain joins TRBV19 and TRBJ1-1; TRBD1 aligns across 9 bases. This CDR3 spans 15 amino acids. Per germline, CDR1 LNHDA and CDR2 SQIVND (reference sequence). Trimming took 6 bases from V and 4 from J; bases not matched to a gene: 9. The CDR3 loop reads CASSSTGGGGTEAFF. In nucleotides, the CDR3 is TGTGCCAGTAGCTCTACAGGGGGCGGGGGCACTGAAGCTTTCTTT.

This chain connects TRBV2 to TRBJ2-3; D gene ambiguous. Trimming removed 8 bases at V and 4 bases at J, with 16 bases between. This CDR3 comprises 14 residues. Germline assignment: CDR1 SNHLY and CDR2 FYNNEI. CDR3 protein: CASQRLRGADTQYF. In nucleotides, the CDR3 is TGTGCCAGCCAGCGACTCCGTGGAGCAGATACGCAGTATTTT.

The chain has TRBV19 and TRBJ2-1; the D is unclear. The CDR3 spans 14 residues. Per germline, CDR1 LNHDA and CDR2 SQIVND (reference sequence). V was pared by 5 bases and J by 6 bases, with 14 bases between. The CDR3 DNA sequence: TGTGCCAGTAGTGGTTCTTTATTTGGCAATGAGCAGTTCTTC. Translated: CASSGSLFGNEQFF. Based on the CDR3 plus reference TRBV19 and TRBJ2-1, the full variable domain is DGGITQSPKYLFRKEGQNVTLSCEQNLNHDAMYWYRQDPGQGLRLIYYSQIVNDFQKGDIAEGYSVSREKKESFPLTVTSAQKNPTAFYLCASSGSLFGNEQFFGPGTRLTVL.

This chain uses TRBV9 with TRBJ1-3; perhaps TRBD1 as D (6 bases). The V and J ends lost 1 base and 0 bases respectively, with 17 bases between them. Germline CDR1 reads SGDLS; CDR2 reads YYNGEE. The CDR3 consists of 18 residues. DNA for the CDR3: TGTGCCAGCAGCGTATGGGGGCAGTACAGTTTCTCTGGAAACACCATATATTTT. Translated: CASSVWGQYSFSGNTIYF.

This clone was picked up one time. The V call is TRBV29-1, the J call TRBJ2-7; 7 bases map to TRBD2. The CDR3 sequence is 16 residues long. Germline assignment: CDR1 SQVTM and CDR2 ANQGSEA. With V trimmed by 2 bases and J by 0 bases, 10 bases remained unmatched. CDR3 nucleotides: TGCAGCGTTGAATCACTTAGGGCTAGCGGCTCCTACGAGCAGTACTTC. Translating gives CSVESLRASGSYEQYF.

The genes are TRBV5-1 and TRBJ2-1; possible D gene TRBD2, 5 bases. V lost 6 bases, J lost 8 bases, and 15 bases lay in between. Germline V gene sequence: CDR1 SGHRS, CDR2 YFSETQ. The CDR3 sequence is 13 residues long. The CDR3 DNA reads TGCGCCAGCAAAGTGGGAGATGAATATGAGCAGTTCTTC. Translated: CASKVGDEYEQFF. The full variable domain, in which reference TRBV5-1 and TRBJ2-1 provide the parts outside the CDR3, is KAGVTQTPRYLIKTRGQQVTLSCSPISGHRSVSWYQQTPGQGLQFLFEYFSETQRNKGNFPGRFSGRQFSNSRSEMNVSTLELGDSALYLCASKVGDEYEQFFGPGTRLTVL.

The chain is built from TRBV9 and TRBJ2-5; 11 bases match TRBD2. With V trimmed by 3 bases and J by 5 bases, 6 bases remained unmatched. Germline V gene data show CDR1 as SGDLS and CDR2 as YYNGEE. The CDR3 sequence is 15 residues long. The CDR3 bases are TGTGCCAGCAGCGCCACTAGCGGGAGTCTTGAGACCCAGTACTTC. Translating it yields CASSATSGSLETQYF. Drawing the rest from reference TRBV9 and TRBJ2-5, the complete variable domain is DSGVTQTPKHLITATGQRVTLRCSPRSGDLSVYWYQQSLDQGLQFLIQYYNGEERAKGNILERFSAQQFPDLHSELNLSSLELGDSALYFCASSATSGSLETQYFGPGTRLLVL.